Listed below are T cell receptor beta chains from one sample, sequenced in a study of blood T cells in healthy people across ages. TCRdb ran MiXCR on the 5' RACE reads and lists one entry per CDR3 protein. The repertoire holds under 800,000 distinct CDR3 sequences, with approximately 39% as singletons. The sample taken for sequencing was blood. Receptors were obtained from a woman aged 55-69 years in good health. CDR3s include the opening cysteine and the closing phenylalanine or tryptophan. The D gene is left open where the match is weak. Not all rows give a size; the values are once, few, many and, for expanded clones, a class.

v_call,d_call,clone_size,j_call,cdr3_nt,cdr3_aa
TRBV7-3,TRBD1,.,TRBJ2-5,TGTGCCAGCAGCTTAACGAGGTCAGGGGGCCTCGGAGAGACCCAGTACTTC,CASSLTRSGGLGETQYF
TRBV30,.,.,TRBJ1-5,TGTGCCTGGAGTAGGGATATCAATCAGCCCCAGCATTTT,CAWSRDINQPQHF
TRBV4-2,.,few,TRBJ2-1,TGTGCCAGCAGCCAAGACATGAGGGGGGGGGCCTCCAATGAGCAGTTCTTC,CASSQDMRGGASNEQFF
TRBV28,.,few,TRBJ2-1,TGTGCCAGCAGTTTGGGCAGTCCGGGGGAGCAGTTCTTC,CASSLGSPGEQFF
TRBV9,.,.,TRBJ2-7,TGTGCCAGCAGCGTAGTGGGGGAAATCTCCTACGAGCAGTACTTC,CASSVVGEISYEQYF
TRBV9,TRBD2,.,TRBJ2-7,TGTGCCAGCCGACTAGCGGTAGATTCCATCCACGAGCAGTACTTC,CASRLAVDSIHEQYF
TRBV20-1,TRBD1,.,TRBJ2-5,TGCAGTGCCGGGGGACAGGGCCTCCAAGAGACCCAGTACTTC,CSAGGQGLQETQYF
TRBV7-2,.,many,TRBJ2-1,TGTGCCAGCAGCTGGAACCACAGGAGCTCCTACAATGAGCAGTTCTTC,CASSWNHRSSYNEQFF
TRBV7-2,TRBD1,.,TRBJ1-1,TGTGCCAGCAGATACCGGGACAGGAACACTGAAGCTTTCTTT,CASRYRDRNTEAFF
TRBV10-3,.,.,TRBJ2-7,TGTGCCACCGGCGGGGGCCTTTCCTACGAGCAGTACTTC,CATGGGLSYEQYF
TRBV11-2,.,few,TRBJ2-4,TGTGCCAGCAGCTTGTTGGGCATAGGGGACATTCAGTACTTC,CASSLLGIGDIQYF
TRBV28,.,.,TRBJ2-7,TGTGCCTTCACAGATAATCCATCCGACGAGCAGTACTTC,CAFTDNPSDEQYF
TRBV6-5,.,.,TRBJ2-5,TGCGCCAGCAGTTACTCTGGGGGAGGGGGGTCAGAGACCCAGTACTTC,CASSYSGGGGSETQYF
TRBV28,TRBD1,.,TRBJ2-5,TGTGCCAGCAGTACAGGGGGCGCTTCTCGAGAGACCCAGTACTTC,CASSTGGASRETQYF
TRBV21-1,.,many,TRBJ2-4,TGTGCCAGCAGAAGACAGTCCCTAGCCAAAAACATTCAGTACTTC,CASRRQSLAKNIQYF
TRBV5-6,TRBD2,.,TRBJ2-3,TGTGCCAGCAGCAGGGCGGGGGTAGATACGCAGTATTTT,CASSRAGVDTQYF
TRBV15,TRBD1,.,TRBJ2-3,TGTGCCTCCAGGGAGGGACAGGGGGCTCCAGATACGCAGTATTTT,CASREGQGAPDTQYF
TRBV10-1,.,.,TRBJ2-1,TGCGCCAGCAGTGCGGTTAGTGGAAGAAGCTCCTACAATGAGCAGTTCTTC,CASSAVSGRSSYNEQFF
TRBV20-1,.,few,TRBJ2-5,TGCAGTGCTAGAGATCCCAGATACCAAGAGACCCAGTACTTC,CSARDPRYQETQYF
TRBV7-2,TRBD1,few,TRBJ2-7,TGTGCCAGCAGCTGGGGACAGGGACCTACCTACGAGCAGTACTTC,CASSWGQGPTYEQYF
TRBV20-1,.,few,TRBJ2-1,TGCAGTGCTAGGATAAGTGCGAGCTCCTACAATGAGCAGTTCTTC,CSARISASSYNEQFF
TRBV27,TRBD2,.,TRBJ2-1,TGTGCCAGCAGTGACCTGACTAGCTCGGGGTACAATGAGCAGTTCTTC,CASSDLTSSGYNEQFF
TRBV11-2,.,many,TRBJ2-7,TGTGCCAGCAGCTTAGAGGCAGCCAACTCCTACGAGCAGTACTTC,CASSLEAANSYEQYF
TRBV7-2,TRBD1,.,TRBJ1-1,TGTGCCAGCAGCCTCAACAGGGGGTGGGAAGCTTTCTTT,CASSLNRGWEAFF
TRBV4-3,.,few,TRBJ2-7,TGCGCCAGCAGCCAAGCGAGGTGGAGGAGCTCCTACAATGAGCAGTACTTC,CASSQARWRSSYNEQYF
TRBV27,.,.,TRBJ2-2,TGTGCCAGCACGGGACTCCTGAACACCGGGGAGCTGTTTTTT,CASTGLLNTGELFF
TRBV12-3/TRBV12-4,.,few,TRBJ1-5,TGTGCCAGCAGTTCGAACCAGGGATTCGGGCAGCCCCAGCATTTT,CASSSNQGFGQPQHF
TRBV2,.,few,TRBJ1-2,TGTGCCAGCAGTGACCAGGGGTCATATGGCTACACCTTC,CASSDQGSYGYTF
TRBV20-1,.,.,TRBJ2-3,TGCAGTGCTAGACTAGTTGGAGATACGCAGTATTTT,CSARLVGDTQYF
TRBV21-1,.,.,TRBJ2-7,TGTGCCAGCAGCAAAAGAATGGGAGAGCAGTACTTC,CASSKRMGEQYF
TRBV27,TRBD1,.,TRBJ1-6,TGTGCCAGCAAGCCCGGACAGGGATATTCACCCCCCCACTTT,CASKPGQGYSPPHF